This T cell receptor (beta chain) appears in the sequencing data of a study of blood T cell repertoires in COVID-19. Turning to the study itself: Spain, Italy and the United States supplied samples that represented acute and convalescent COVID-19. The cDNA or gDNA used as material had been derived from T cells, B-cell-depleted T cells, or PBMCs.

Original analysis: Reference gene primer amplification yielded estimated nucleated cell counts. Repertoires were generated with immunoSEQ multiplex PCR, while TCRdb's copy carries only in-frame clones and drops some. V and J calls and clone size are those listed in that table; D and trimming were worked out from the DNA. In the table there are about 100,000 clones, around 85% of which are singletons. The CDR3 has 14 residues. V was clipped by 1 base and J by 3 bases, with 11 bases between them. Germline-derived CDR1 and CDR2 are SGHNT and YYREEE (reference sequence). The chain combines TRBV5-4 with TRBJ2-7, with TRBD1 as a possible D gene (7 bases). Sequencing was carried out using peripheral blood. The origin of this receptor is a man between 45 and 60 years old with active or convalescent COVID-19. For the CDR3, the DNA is TGTGCCAGCAGCTTGCCAGGGGGAGGCTACGAGCAGTACTTC. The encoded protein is CASSLPGGGYEQYF.